The T cell receptor (beta chain) under discussion was sequenced for a study of blood T cell repertoires in COVID-19. Study summary: From T cells, B-cell-depleted T cells, or PBMCs came the material, which was cDNA or gDNA.

Original handling: Amplified reference gene primers provided the basis for estimating nucleated cell counts. Libraries were prepared by immunoSEQ multiplex PCR; TCRdb keeps only in-frame clonotypes and omits some of them. That table gives V, J and clone size, and the DNA gave D and trimming. The sample comprises fewer than 350,000 clones, around 90% of which are singletons, and roughly 5.2% rests with the top ten. The ends were cut back, 2 bases at V and 2 bases at J, with 11 bases in the middle. The CDR3 runs to 15 residues. Germline CDR1 is KGHDR and CDR2 is SFDVKD. Either two negative PCRs, clearance, or symptom resolution qualified Cohort 3 donors as recovered.

The specimen was PBMCs or T cells enriched from blood (not recorded which). This clonotype originated in a man between 60 and 75 years old who had recovered from COVID-19. This chain joins TRBV24-1 and TRBJ1-1; maybe TRBD1 (6 bases). The CDR3 DNA reads as TGTGCCACCAGTGATTCGGGACAAGCAAACACTGAAGCTTTCTTT. It yields the protein CATSDSGQANTEAFF.